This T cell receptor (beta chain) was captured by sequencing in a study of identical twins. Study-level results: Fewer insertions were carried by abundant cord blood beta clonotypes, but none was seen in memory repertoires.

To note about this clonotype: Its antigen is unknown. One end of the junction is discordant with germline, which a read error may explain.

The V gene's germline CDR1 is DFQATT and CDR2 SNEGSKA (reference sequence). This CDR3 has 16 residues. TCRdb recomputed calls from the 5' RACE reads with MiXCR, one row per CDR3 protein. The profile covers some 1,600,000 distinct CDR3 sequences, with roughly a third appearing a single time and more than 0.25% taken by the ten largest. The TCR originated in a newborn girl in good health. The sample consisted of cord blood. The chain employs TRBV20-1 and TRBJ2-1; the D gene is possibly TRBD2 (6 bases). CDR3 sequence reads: CSAVRGRRVLSNERFF. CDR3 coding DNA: TGCAGTGCCGTACGGGGGAGGAGGGTCTTGAGCAATGAGCGGTTCTTC.